This T cell receptor beta chain was captured by sequencing in a study of breast tumors, draining lymph nodes, adjacent tissues. Study conclusions and caveats: Data fit most tumor T cells coming from lymph node, expanding in tumor. That most tumor T cells come from lymph nodes remained unproven. Tumor repertoires ranked between lymph nodes and nontumor tissue in diversity, with V and J gene preferences.

A note on this clonotype: Its antigen is still unknown.

TCRdb ran MiXCR on the multiplex PCR reads and lists one entry per CDR3 protein. The data contain approximately 89,000 distinct CDR3 sequences, approximately 30% of them singletons. Breast cancer patients provided tissue from their axillary draining lymph nodes. Sample: axillary lymph node tissue. The origin of this receptor is a female donor with breast cancer. Some clones in this sample may be carry-over from other donors' samples.

The CDR3 sequence: CASSQEPGTGDTGELFF. CDR3 coding DNA: TGTGCCAGCAGCCAGGAACCCGGGACAGGGGACACCGGGGAGCTGTTTTTT. The rearrangement links TRBV4-2 to TRBJ2-2; 10 nucleotides agree with TRBD1. The V and J ends lost 3 bases and 3 bases, in that order; junction bases with no gene match: 7. Germline V gene sequence: CDR1 LGHNA, CDR2 YNFKEQ. CDR3 size: 17 residues.